This TCR beta chain was observed in a study of T cell changes during pregnancy in multiple sclerosis. The CDR3 length is 16 residues. The germline gives CDR1 SGHNT, CDR2 YYREEE (reference sequence). V was clipped by 0 bases and J by 5 bases, with 17 bases between them. Some clones are missing from TCRdb's copy, which holds only in-frame ones; the method was immunoSEQ multiplex PCR. Among some 77,000 clones, around 93% were seen once, and the ten largest hold approximately 2.8%. The chain employs TRBV5-4 and TRBJ1-2; D remains ambiguous. The receptor was derived from a female donor in good health, enrolled as a control in a pregnancy study. The sample consisted of peripheral blood, taken after pregnancy. CDR3 DNA sequence: TGTGCCAGCAGCTTGGGCGTGGATGAGGGAGAATATGGCTACACCTTC. Residues: CASSLGVDEGEYGYTF.